Listed below are T cell receptor beta chains from one sample, sequenced in a study of T cells in localized non-small cell lung cancer. Profiling relied on immunoSEQ multiplex PCR, and the TCRdb table lists in-frame clones only, not all of them. This sample has under 100,000 clones, with 70% to 90% found just once. The source was peripheral blood, collected before any cancer treatment. These receptors were taken from a woman between 40 and 69 years old with stage I squamous cell lung carcinoma. Both conserved end residues are part of each CDR3. D genes are given only for firm matches. Clone size is stated in some rows and not others, as once, few, many or a class when expanded.

len | abundance | d_gene | j_gene | v_gene | CDR3nt | CDR3aa
13 | NA | NA | TRBJ1-2 | TRBV27 | TGTGCCAGCAGTTTATCAACTGGCTATGGCTACACCTTC | CASSLSTGYGYTF
16 | NA | TRBD2 | TRBJ2-1 | TRBV25-1 | TGTGCCAGCAGTGTTATTAGCGGGGGGGTGAACAATGAGCAGTTCTTC | CASSVISGGVNNEQFF
11 | NA | NA | TRBJ2-3 | TRBV5-6 | TGTGCCAGCAGCTTGGGACATACGCAGTATTTT | CASSLGHTQYF
13 | NA | TRBD1 | TRBJ2-1 | TRBV19 | TGTGCCAGTCGGGACAGGGATTACAATGAGCAGTTCTTC | CASRDRDYNEQFF
16 | NA | TRBD1 | TRBJ1-5 | TRBV27 | TGTGCCAGCAGTCCCGGGACAGGGGGCGCATATCAGCCCCAGCATTTT | CASSPGTGGAYQPQHF
15 | few | NA | TRBJ1-1 | TRBV30 | TGTGCCTGGAGTGCACCCAATTATCAGAACACTGAAGCTTTCTTT | CAWSAPNYQNTEAFF
15 | NA | TRBD1 | TRBJ2-3 | TRBV9 | TGTGCCAGCAGCAGAGGGGACAGAAGCACAGATACGCAGTATTTT | CASSRGDRSTDTQYF
13 | few | NA | TRBJ1-2 | TRBV7-9 | TGTGCCAGCAGCCTACCAGGGGCAAGTGGCTACACCTTC | CASSLPGASGYTF
15 | NA | NA | TRBJ2-7 | TRBV7-9 | TGTGCCAGCAGCTTAGATTCAGGCAGGGTAATGGAGCAGTACTTC | CASSLDSGRVMEQYF
14 | NA | NA | TRBJ1-2 | TRBV11-2 | TGTGCCAGCAGCTTAGGGACAAGTGACTATGGCTACACCTTC | CASSLGTSDYGYTF
13 | NA | NA | TRBJ2-5 | TRBV2 | TGTGCCAGCAGTCGGGTCCCTCAAGAGACCCAGTACTTC | CASSRVPQETQYF
13 | NA | NA | TRBJ2-1 | TRBV2 | TGTGCCATCCTTGACCTTACTATTAATGAGCAGTTCTTC | CAILDLTINEQFF
15 | NA | NA | TRBJ2-1 | TRBV27 | TGTGCCAGCAGTTTGGGACTTAGCTCCTACAATGAGCAGTTCTTC | CASSLGLSSYNEQFF
14 | once | TRBD2 | TRBJ2-1 | TRBV6-4 | TGTGCCAGCAGTACTAGCGGGGTTGTGGATGAGCAGTTCTTC | CASSTSGVVDEQFF
12 | NA | NA | TRBJ1-4 | TRBV25-1 | TGTGCCAGCAGTGAATATATGCAGGAACTGTTTTTT | CASSEYMQELFF
14 | NA | NA | TRBJ2-1 | TRBV11-3 | TGTGCCAGCAGCCCGGAGAGCGGAAACAATGAGCAGTTCTTC | CASSPESGNNEQFF
16 | NA | TRBD1 | TRBJ2-7 | TRBV6-6 | TGTGCCAGCAGCTATACAACCGGGACAGGGTCTCACGAGCAGTACTTC | CASSYTTGTGSHEQYF
16 | NA | TRBD1 | TRBJ1-2 | TRBV6-5 | TGTGCCAGCAGTTACTTCGGGACAGGGGCCCACTATGGCTACACCTTC | CASSYFGTGAHYGYTF
15 | few | NA | TRBJ1-1 | TRBV5-4 | TGTGCCAGCAGCTTGGCGGGACCCCTGGGCGCTGAAGCTTTCTTT | CASSLAGPLGAEAFF
16 | NA | NA | TRBJ1-5 | TRBV4-1 | TGCGCCAGCAGCCCAGATAAGGGCATCGGCAATCAGCCCCAGCATTTT | CASSPDKGIGNQPQHF
12 | NA | NA | TRBJ2-7 | TRBV7-2 | TGTGCCAGCAGCTTAGCTGACTACGAGCAGTACTTC | CASSLADYEQYF
13 | NA | NA | TRBJ1-1 | TRBV19 | TGTGCCAGTAGTACCTACATGAACACTGAAGCTTTCTTT | CASSTYMNTEAFF
14 | NA | NA | TRBJ1-1 | TRBV11-2 | TGTGCCAGCAGCTTAGGGGTTACGAACACTGAAGCTTTCTTT | CASSLGVTNTEAFF
13 | NA | NA | TRBJ2-2 | TRBV6-6 | TGTGCCAGCAGTTATGGGGGAAGGGGGGAGCTGTTTTTT | CASSYGGRGELFF
13 | NA | NA | TRBJ1-1 | TRBV11-3 | TGTGCCAGCAGCTTAGAGGGGGGCACTGAAGCTTTCTTT | CASSLEGGTEAFF
14 | NA | NA | TRBJ1-3 | TRBV5-6 | TGTGCCAGCACCTTCCGGGGGTCTGGAAACACCATATATTTT | CASTFRGSGNTIYF
14 | NA | NA | TRBJ1-1 | TRBV29-1 | TGCAGCGCAATAAACAGGATACGGAACACTGAAGCTTTCTTT | CSAINRIRNTEAFF
14 | once | NA | TRBJ1-5 | TRBV2 | TGTGCCAGCACCACGAGTTGGGGCGGGCAGCCCCAGCATTTT | CASTTSWGGQPQHF
12 | NA | TRBD1 | TRBJ2-5 | TRBV5-8 | TGTGCCAGCGGGACAGGCGAAGAGACCCAGTACTTC | CASGTGEETQYF
15 | once | NA | TRBJ2-7 | TRBV12-5 | TGTGCTAGTGGTCTGGGGGCCGTTTCACCCGACGAGCAGTACTTC | CASGLGAVSPDEQYF
13 | NA | NA | TRBJ1-1 | TRBV19 | TGTGCCAGTAGTATTACGTTTTCAACTGAAGCTTTCTTT | CASSITFSTEAFF
14 | NA | NA | TRBJ2-7 | TRBV5-4 | TGTGCCAGCAGCTCGGGACCGCCACTCTACGAGCAGTACTTC | CASSSGPPLYEQYF
14 | NA | TRBD1 | TRBJ2-5 | TRBV4-2 | TGTGCCAGCAGCCGCGAGGGACAGGGAGAGACCCAGTACTTC | CASSREGQGETQYF
16 | NA | NA | TRBJ2-1 | TRBV28 | TGTGCCAGCAGTCCTCTTTGGGACTCTAGTGGGAATGAGCAGTTCTTC | CASSPLWDSSGNEQFF
13 | NA | TRBD1 | TRBJ1-2 | TRBV5-1 | TGCGCCAGCAGCTCACAGGGGTTCAATGGCTACACCTTC | CASSSQGFNGYTF
15 | NA | TRBD1 | TRBJ2-3 | TRBV7-9 | TGTGCCAGCAGCTCAGGGGGCCGGAGCACAGATACGCAGTATTTT | CASSSGGRSTDTQYF
16 | NA | NA | TRBJ1-3 | TRBV7-9 | TGTGCCAGCAGCCGACTAGGGGGGAGCTCTGGAAACACCATATATTTT | CASSRLGGSSGNTIYF
15 | NA | NA | TRBJ1-5 | TRBV30 | TGTGCCTGGAGTGTACCAGGCAGGATGGGGCAGCCCCAGCATTTT | CAWSVPGRMGQPQHF
13 | NA | NA | TRBJ2-5 | TRBV5-4 | TGTGCCAGCAGCTTGGCAGGGAAGGAGACCCAGTACTTC | CASSLAGKETQYF
14 | NA | NA | TRBJ1-3 | TRBV5-6 | TGTGCCAGCAGCAGAACAGTAACTGGAAACACCATATATTTT | CASSRTVTGNTIYF